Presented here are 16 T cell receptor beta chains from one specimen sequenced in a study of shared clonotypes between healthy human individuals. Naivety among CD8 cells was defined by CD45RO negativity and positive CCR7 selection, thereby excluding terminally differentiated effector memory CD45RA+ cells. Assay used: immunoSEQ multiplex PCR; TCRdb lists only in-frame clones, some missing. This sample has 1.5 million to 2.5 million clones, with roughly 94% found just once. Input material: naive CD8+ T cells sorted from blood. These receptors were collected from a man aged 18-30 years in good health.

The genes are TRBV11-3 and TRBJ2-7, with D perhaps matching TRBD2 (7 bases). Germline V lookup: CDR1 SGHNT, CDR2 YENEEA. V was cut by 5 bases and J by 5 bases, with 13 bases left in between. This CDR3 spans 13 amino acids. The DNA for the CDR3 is TGTGCCAGCAGCCCCCGGGGGGCGGACGAGCAGTACTTC. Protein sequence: CASSPRGADEQYF. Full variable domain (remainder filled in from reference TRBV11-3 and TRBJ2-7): EAGVVQSPRYKIIEKKQPVAFWCNPISGHNTLYWYLQNLGQGPELLIRYENEEAVDDSQLPKDRFSAERLKGVDSTLKIQPAELGDSAVYLCASSPRGADEQYFGPGTRLTVT.

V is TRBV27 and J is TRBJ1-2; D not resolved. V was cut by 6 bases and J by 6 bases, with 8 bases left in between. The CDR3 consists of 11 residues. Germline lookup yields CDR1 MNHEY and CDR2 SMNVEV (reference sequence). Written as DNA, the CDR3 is TGTGCCAGCAGCACTGGTGATGGCTACACCTTC. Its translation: CASSTGDGYTF.

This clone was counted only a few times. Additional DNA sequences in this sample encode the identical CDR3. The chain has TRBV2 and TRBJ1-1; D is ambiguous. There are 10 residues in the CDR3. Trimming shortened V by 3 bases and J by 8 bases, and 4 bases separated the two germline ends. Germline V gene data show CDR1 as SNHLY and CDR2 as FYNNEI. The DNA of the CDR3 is TGTGCCAGCAGTGAGGTCGAAGCTTTCTTT. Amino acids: CASSEVEAFF.

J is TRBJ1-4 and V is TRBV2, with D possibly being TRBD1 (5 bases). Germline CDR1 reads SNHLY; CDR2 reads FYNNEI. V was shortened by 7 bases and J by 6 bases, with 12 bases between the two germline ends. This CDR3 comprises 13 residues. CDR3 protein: CASNGALDEKLFF. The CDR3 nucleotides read TGTGCCAGCAATGGGGCCTTGGATGAAAAACTGTTTTTT.

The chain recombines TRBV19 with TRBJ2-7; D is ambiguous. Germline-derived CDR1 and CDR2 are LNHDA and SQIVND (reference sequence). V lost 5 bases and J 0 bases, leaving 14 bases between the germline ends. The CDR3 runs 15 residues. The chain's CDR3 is CASSYRHIGSYEQYF. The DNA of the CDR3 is TGTGCCAGTAGTTATCGACACATCGGCTCCTACGAGCAGTACTTC.

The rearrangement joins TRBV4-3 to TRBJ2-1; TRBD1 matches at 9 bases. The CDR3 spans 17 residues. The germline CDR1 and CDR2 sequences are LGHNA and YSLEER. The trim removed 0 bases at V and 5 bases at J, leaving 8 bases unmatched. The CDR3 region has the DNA TGCGCCAGCAGCCAAGACGGGCCAAGGACAGGGGACAATGAGCAGTTCTTC. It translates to CASSQDGPRTGDNEQFF.

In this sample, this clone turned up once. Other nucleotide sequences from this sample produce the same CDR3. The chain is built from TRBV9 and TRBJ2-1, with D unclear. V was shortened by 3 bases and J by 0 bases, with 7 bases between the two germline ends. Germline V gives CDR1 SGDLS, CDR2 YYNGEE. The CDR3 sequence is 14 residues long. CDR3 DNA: TGTGCCAGCAGCGGGGTTAGCTCCTACAATGAGCAGTTCTTC. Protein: CASSGVSSYNEQFF.

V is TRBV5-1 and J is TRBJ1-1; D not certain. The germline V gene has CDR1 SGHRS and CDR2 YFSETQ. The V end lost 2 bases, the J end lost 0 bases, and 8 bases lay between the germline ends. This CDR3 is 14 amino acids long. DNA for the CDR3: TGCGCCAGCAGCTTTGAAGGGATGAACACTGAAGCTTTCTTT. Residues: CASSFEGMNTEAFF.

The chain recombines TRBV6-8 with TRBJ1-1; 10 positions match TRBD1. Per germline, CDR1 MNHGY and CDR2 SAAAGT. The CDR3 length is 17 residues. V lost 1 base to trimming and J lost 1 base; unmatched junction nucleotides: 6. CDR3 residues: CASSYFDRGPRNTEAFF. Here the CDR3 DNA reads TGTGCCAGCAGTTACTTCGACAGGGGGCCACGGAACACTGAAGCTTTCTTT.

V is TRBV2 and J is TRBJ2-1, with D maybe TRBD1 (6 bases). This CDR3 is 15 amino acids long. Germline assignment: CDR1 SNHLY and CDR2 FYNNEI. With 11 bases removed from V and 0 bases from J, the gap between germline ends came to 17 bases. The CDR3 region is CAFSRDTLSYNEQFF. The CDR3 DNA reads TGTGCCTTCTCCCGGGACACCCTCTCCTACAATGAGCAGTTCTTC.

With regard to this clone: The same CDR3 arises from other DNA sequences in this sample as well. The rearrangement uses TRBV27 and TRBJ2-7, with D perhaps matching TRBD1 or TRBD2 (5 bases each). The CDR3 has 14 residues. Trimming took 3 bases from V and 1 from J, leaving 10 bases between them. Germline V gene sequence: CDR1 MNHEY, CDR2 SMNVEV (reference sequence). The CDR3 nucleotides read TGTGCCAGCAGTTTCCGGGACGGTTCCTACGAGCAGTACTTC. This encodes CASSFRDGSYEQYF.

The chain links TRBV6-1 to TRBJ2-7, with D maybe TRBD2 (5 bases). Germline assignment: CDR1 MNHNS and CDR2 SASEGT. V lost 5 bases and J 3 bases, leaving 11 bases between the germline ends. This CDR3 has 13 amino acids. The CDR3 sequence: CASSPGIGYEQYF. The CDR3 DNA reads TGTGCCAGCAGTCCGGGGATAGGCTACGAGCAGTACTTC.

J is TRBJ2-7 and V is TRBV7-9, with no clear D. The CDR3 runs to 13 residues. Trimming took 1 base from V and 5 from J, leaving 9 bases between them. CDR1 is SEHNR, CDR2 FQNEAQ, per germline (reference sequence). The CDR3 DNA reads TGTGCCAGCAGCTTAGACCAAAGCCACGAGCAGTACTTC. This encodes CASSLDQSHEQYF.

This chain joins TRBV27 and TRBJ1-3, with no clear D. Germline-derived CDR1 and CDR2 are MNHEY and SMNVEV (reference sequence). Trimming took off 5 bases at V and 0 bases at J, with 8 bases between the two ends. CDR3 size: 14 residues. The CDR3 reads CASSPLNSGNTIYF. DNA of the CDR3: TGTGCCAGCAGTCCCCTCAACTCTGGAAACACCATATATTTT.

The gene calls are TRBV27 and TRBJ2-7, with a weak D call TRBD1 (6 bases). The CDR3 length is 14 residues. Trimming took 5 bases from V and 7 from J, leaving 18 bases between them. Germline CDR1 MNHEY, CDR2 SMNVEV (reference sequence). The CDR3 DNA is TGTGCCAGCAGTCTAACAGGGTTCCCTCGGGAGCAGTACTTC. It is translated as CASSLTGFPREQYF.

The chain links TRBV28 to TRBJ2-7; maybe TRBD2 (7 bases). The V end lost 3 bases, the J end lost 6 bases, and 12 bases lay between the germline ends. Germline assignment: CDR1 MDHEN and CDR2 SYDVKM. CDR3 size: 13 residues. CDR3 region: CASSFGGGPEQYF. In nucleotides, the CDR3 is TGTGCCAGCAGTTTTGGGGGGGGGCCCGAGCAGTACTTC.